Listed below are T cell receptor beta chains from one sample, sequenced in a study of vaccination effects on CD4 cells after COVID-19. No antigen is known for these receptors. Clones were sequenced by immunoSEQ multiplex PCR, and TCRdb holds only the in-frame ones, with some missing. The sample holds just under 45,000 clones, roughly 79% seen once. The sequences come from CD4+ T cells from PBMCs cultured with SARS-CoV-2 spike peptides, collected before COVID-19 vaccination. The origin of the receptors is a human donor who received a COVID-19 vaccine. Both conserved end residues are part of each CDR3. A D gene is named only where the DNA matches it firmly. Clone size is not always given. Where it is, it says once, few, many or a class for expanded clones.

size,J,D,V,CDR3,DNA
.,TRBJ1-4,.,TRBV2,CASSETGEKLFF,TGTGCCAGCAGTGAAACGGGGGAAAAACTGTTTTTT
.,TRBJ2-3,.,TRBV4-1,CASSRGTGSTDTQYF,TGCGCCAGCAGCCGAGGGACTGGGAGCACAGATACGCAGTATTTT
.,TRBJ2-3,.,TRBV15,CATSRVASLYTQYF,TGTGCCACCAGCAGAGTTGCTAGCCTTTATACGCAGTATTTT
.,TRBJ1-5,.,TRBV29-1,CSVEFGNQPQHF,TGCAGCGTTGAATTCGGGAATCAGCCCCAGCATTTT
.,TRBJ1-1,.,TRBV7-2,CASSTQGSNTEAFF,TGTGCCAGCAGCACACAGGGTTCTAACACTGAAGCTTTCTTT
few,TRBJ1-1,.,TRBV19,CASRRGGNTEAFF,TGTGCCAGTAGGAGAGGTGGGAACACTGAAGCTTTCTTT
.,TRBJ1-4,TRBD1,TRBV3-1/TRBV3-2,CASRLTGGNEKLFF,TGTGCCAGCAGGCTGACAGGGGGGAATGAAAAACTGTTTTTT
once,TRBJ2-3,.,TRBV7-3,CASSSRGGGSDTQYF,TGTGCCAGCAGCTCAAGGGGGGGCGGGTCAGATACGCAGTATTTT
.,TRBJ2-3,.,TRBV2,CASSPESVSTDTQYF,TGTGCCAGCAGCCCCGAGTCGGTAAGCACAGATACGCAGTATTTT
.,TRBJ1-2,.,TRBV28,CASSLGAYVGYTF,TGTGCCAGCAGTTTAGGGGCCTATGTTGGCTACACCTTC
.,TRBJ1-5,.,TRBV28,CASTIAAKPQHF,TGTGCCAGCACGATCGCAGCAAAGCCCCAGCATTTT
few,TRBJ2-2,.,TRBV7-9,CASSSRRDLGTGELFF,TGTGCCAGCAGCTCGCGCCGGGACTTGGGGACCGGGGAGCTGTTTTTT
.,TRBJ2-3,.,TRBV6-5,CASRGTLGTDTQYF,TGTGCCAGCAGGGGGACTCTAGGCACAGATACGCAGTATTTT
.,TRBJ1-2,TRBD1,TRBV7-2,CASSSQGMGNYGYTF,TGTGCCAGCAGCTCACAGGGGATGGGGAACTATGGCTACACCTTC
.,TRBJ2-1,TRBD2,TRBV5-8,CASSLGLASYNEQFF,TGTGCCAGCAGCTTGGGACTAGCCTCCTACAATGAGCAGTTCTTC
.,TRBJ2-5,TRBD2,TRBV11-1,CASSLVGGAQETQYF,TGTGCCAGCAGCTTAGTGGGAGGGGCCCAAGAGACCCAGTACTTC
.,TRBJ1-3,.,TRBV7-8,CASSSETPISGNTIYF,TGTGCCAGCAGCTCCGAGACACCGATCTCTGGAAACACCATATATTTT
.,TRBJ1-5,.,TRBV29-1,CSARTADSNQPQHF,TGCAGCGCCCGGACGGCGGATAGCAATCAGCCCCAGCATTTT
.,TRBJ1-1,.,TRBV30,CAWSVGNSMNTEAFF,TGTGCCTGGAGTGTAGGGAACAGCATGAACACTGAAGCTTTCTTT
.,TRBJ2-5,.,TRBV23-1,CARGWAEETQYF,TGCGCCAGAGGGTGGGCCGAGGAGACCCAGTACTTC
.,TRBJ1-2,.,TRBV7-3,CASSLKPGVGYGYTF,TGTGCCAGCAGCTTAAAACCAGGGGTTGGGTATGGCTACACCTTC
.,TRBJ1-2,TRBD1,TRBV7-9,CASRDRGLYGYTF,TGTGCCAGCCGGGACAGGGGCCTATATGGCTACACCTTC
.,TRBJ2-1,TRBD2,TRBV19,CASSAAAWGGSYNEQFF,TGTGCCAGTAGTGCAGCCGCTTGGGGGGGCTCCTACAATGAGCAGTTCTTC
.,TRBJ1-1,.,TRBV11-2,CASSYRPAGGYTEAFF,TGTGCCAGCAGCTACAGGCCTGCGGGAGGGTACACTGAAGCTTTCTTT
.,TRBJ2-6,.,TRBV11-2,CASSLVGAGANVLTF,TGTGCCAGCAGCTTAGTGGGGGCTGGGGCCAACGTCCTGACTTTC
once,TRBJ2-2,.,TRBV6-5,CASTLGGYTGELFF,TGTGCCAGCACCTTAGGGGGGTACACCGGGGAGCTGTTTTTT
once,TRBJ1-3,.,TRBV5-1,CASSLDEGFSGNTIYF,TGCGCCAGCAGCTTGGACGAGGGTTTCTCTGGAAACACCATATATTTT
.,TRBJ2-1,.,TRBV28,CASSLRTLYRRGEQFF,TGTGCCAGCAGTTTAAGGACACTCTATCGGAGGGGTGAGCAGTTCTTC
.,TRBJ2-3,.,TRBV20-1,CSASHRGVSTDTQYF,TGCAGTGCTAGTCACCGAGGGGTTAGCACAGATACGCAGTATTTT
.,TRBJ1-2,.,TRBV21-1,CASSKGMSGGHGYTF,TGTGCCAGCAGCAAAGGCATGTCCGGGGGCCATGGCTACACCTTC
.,TRBJ2-1,.,TRBV6-5,CASSSLDSSSYNEQFF,TGTGCCAGCAGTTCCTTGGACAGTAGCTCCTACAATGAGCAGTTCTTC
.,TRBJ1-3,.,TRBV11-2,CASSPQGTSSSGNTIYF,TGTGCCAGCAGCCCTCAAGGGACTTCCAGCTCTGGAAACACCATATATTTT
.,TRBJ1-6,.,TRBV15,CATSRVSRTELHF,TGTGCCACCAGCAGAGTTTCCCGGACAGAACTCCACTTT
.,TRBJ1-3,.,TRBV3-1/TRBV3-2,CASSQDRAGNTIYF,TGTGCCAGCAGCCAGGACCGGGCCGGAAACACCATATATTTT
.,TRBJ1-2,TRBD1,TRBV2,CASSVRRGQRTDYGYTF,TGTGCCAGCAGTGTCAGAAGGGGACAGCGTACCGACTATGGCTACACCTTC
.,TRBJ2-3,.,TRBV30,CALLAGESTDTQYF,TGTGCCCTCCTTGCAGGAGAAAGCACAGATACGCAGTATTTT
once,TRBJ1-6,TRBD1,TRBV19,CASSDRGNSPLHF,TGTGCCAGTAGTGACAGGGGAAATTCACCCCTCCACTTT
.,TRBJ2-2,.,TRBV3-1/TRBV3-2,CASSPQANTGELFF,TGTGCCAGCAGCCCCCAGGCGAACACCGGGGAGCTGTTTTTT
.,TRBJ2-1,.,TRBV9,CASSVEAVSYNEQFF,TGTGCCAGCAGCGTAGAGGCAGTCTCCTACAATGAGCAGTTCTTC
.,TRBJ1-4,TRBD1,TRBV23-1,CASNLQGSSEKLFF,TGCGCCAGCAATCTACAGGGGTCGAGTGAAAAACTGTTTTTT
.,TRBJ1-5,.,TRBV6-5,CASVRDLSNQPQHF,TGTGCCAGCGTAAGGGACCTTAGCAATCAGCCCCAGCATTTT
.,TRBJ2-2,TRBD1,TRBV4-2,CASSPYPPGQGYTGELFF,TGTGCCAGCAGCCCGTACCCTCCGGGACAGGGTTACACCGGGGAGCTGTTTTTT
.,TRBJ2-5,TRBD2,TRBV11-2,CASSSRGGGETQYF,TGTGCCAGCAGCTCCCGGGGGGGAGGAGAGACCCAGTACTTC
.,TRBJ2-2,.,TRBV6-6,CASSPGPGSPGELFF,TGTGCCAGCAGTCCGGGCCCCGGGTCACCGGGGGAGCTGTTTTTT
.,TRBJ1-3,.,TRBV27,CASSPGPSGNTIYF,TGTGCCAGCAGTCCGGGGCCCTCTGGAAACACCATATATTTT
few,TRBJ2-2,.,TRBV5-1,CASSLTTNTGELFF,TGCGCCAGCAGCCTGACAACGAACACCGGGGAGCTGTTTTTT
.,TRBJ2-1,.,TRBV7-9,CASSLESLDEQFF,TGTGCCAGCAGCTTAGAATCGCTTGATGAGCAGTTCTTC